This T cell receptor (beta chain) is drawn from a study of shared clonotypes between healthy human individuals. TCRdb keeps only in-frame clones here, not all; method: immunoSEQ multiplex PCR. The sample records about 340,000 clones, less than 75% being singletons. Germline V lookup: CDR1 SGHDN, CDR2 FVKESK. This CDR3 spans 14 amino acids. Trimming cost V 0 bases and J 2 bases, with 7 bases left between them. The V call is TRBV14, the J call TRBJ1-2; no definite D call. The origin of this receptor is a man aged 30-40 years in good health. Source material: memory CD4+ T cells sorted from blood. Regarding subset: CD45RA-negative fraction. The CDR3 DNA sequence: TGTGCCAGCAGCCAAGATCGGTCGAACTATGGCTACACCTTC. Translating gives CASSQDRSNYGYTF.